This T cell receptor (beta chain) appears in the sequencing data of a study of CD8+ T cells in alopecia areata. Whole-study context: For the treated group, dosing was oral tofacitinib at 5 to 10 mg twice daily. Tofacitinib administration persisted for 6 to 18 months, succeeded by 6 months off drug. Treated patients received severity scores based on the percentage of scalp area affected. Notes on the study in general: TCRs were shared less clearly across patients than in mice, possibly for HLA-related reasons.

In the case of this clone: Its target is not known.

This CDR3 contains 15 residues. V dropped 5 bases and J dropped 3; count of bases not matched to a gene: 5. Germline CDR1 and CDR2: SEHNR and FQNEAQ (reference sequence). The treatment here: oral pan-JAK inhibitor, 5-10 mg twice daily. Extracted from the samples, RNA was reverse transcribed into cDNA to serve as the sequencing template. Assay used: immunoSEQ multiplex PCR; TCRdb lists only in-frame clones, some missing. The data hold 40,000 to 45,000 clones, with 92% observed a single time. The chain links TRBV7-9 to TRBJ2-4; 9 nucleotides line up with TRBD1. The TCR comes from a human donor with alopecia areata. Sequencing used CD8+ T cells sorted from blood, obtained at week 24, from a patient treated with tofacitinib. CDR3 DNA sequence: TGTGCCAGCAGCCCTCGGACAGGGGTCAAAAACATTCAGTACTTC. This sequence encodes CASSPRTGVKNIQYF. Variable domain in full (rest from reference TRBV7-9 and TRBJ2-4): DTGVSQNPRHKITKRGQNVTFRCDPISEHNRLYWYRQTLGQGPEFLTYFQNEAQLEKSRLLSDRFSAERPKGSFSTLEIQRTEQGDSAMYLCASSPRTGVKNIQYFGAGTRLSVL.